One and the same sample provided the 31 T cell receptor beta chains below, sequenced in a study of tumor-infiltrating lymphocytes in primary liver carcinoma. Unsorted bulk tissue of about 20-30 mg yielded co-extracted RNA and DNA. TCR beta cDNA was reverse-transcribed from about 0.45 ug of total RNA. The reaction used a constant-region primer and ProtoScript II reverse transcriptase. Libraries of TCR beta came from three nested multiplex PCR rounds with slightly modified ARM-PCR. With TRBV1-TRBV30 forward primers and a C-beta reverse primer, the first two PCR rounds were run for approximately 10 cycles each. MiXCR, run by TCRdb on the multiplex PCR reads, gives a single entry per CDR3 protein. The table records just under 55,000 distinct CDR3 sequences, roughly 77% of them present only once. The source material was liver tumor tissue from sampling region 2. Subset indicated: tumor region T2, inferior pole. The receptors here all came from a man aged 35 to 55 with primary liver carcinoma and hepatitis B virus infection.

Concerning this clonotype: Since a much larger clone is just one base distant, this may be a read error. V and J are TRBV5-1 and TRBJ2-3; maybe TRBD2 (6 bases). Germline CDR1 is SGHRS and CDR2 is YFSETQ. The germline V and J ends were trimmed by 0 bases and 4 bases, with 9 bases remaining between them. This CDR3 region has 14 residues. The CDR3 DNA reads TGCGCCAGCAGCTTGGTGACTAGTGCAGATACGCAGTATTTT. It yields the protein CASSLVTSADTQYF.

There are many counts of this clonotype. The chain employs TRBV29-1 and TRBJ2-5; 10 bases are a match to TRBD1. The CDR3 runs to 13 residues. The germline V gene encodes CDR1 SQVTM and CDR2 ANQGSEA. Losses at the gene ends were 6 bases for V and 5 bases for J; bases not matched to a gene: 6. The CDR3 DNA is TGCAGCGTCGACAGGGGGCAGGAGGAGACCCAGTACTTC. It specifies CSVDRGQEETQYF.

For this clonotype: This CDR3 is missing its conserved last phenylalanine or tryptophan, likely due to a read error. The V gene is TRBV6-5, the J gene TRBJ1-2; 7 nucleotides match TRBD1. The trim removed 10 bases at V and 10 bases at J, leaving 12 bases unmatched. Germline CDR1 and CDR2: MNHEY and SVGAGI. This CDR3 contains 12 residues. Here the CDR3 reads CATMTGPDDYTV. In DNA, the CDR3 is TGTGCCACTATGACAGGGCCTGATGACTACACCGTC.

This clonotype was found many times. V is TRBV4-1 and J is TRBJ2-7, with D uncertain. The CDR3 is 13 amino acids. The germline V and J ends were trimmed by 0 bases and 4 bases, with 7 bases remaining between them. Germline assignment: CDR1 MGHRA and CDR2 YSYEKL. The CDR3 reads CASSQDLYYEQYF. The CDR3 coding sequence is TGCGCCAGCAGCCAAGACCTTTATTACGAGCAGTACTTC.

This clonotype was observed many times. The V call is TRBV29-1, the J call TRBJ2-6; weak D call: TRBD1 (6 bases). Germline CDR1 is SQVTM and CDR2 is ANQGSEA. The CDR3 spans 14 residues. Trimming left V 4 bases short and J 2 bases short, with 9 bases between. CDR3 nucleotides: TGCAGCGTTGCTACAGGGACTGGGGCCAACGTCCTGACTTTC. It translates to CSVATGTGANVLTF.

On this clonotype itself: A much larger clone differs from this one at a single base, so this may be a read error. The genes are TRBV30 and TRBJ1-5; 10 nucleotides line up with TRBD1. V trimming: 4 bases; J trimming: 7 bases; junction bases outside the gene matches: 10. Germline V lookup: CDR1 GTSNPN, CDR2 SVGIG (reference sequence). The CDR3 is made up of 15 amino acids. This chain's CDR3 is CAWNIGTGAGQPQHF. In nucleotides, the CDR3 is TGTGCCTGGAATATCGGGACAGGGGCGGGCCAGCCCCAGCATTTT.

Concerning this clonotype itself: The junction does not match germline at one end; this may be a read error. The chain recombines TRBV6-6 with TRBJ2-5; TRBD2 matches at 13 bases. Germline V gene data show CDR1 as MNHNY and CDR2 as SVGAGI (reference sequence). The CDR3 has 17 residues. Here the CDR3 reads CASSPQGLAGLKKTQYF. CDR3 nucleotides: TGTGCTAGCAGCCCTCAGGGACTAGCGGGACTTAAAAAGACCCAGTACTTC.

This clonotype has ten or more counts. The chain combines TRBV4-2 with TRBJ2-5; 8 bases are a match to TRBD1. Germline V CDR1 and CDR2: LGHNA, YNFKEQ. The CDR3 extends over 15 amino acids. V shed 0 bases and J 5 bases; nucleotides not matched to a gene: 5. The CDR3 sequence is CASSQEQGAGETQYF. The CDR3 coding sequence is TGTGCCAGCAGCCAAGAGCAGGGGGCAGGGGAGACCCAGTACTTC.

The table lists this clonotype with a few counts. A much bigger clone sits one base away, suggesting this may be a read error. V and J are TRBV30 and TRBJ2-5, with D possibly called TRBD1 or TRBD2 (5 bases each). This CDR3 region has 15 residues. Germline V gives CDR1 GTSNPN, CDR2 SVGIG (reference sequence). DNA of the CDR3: TGTGCCTGCCCAGCCTTGGGGGAACCTGGGGAGACCCGGTACTTC. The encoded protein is CACPALGEPGETRYF. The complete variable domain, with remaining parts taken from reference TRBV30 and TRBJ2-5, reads SQTIHQWPATLVQPVGSPLSLECTVEGTSNPNLYWYRQAAGRGLQLLFYSVGIGQISSEVPQNLSASRPQDRQFILSSKKLLLSDSGFYLCACPALGEPGETRYFGPGTRLLVL.

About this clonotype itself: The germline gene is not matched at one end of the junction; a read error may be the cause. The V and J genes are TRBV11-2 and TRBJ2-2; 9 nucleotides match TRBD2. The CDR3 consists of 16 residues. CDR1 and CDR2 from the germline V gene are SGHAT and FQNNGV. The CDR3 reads CASSLVALAGTGELVF. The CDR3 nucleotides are TGTGCCAGCAGCTTAGTGGCGCTAGCGGGAACAGGGGAGCTGGTTTTC.

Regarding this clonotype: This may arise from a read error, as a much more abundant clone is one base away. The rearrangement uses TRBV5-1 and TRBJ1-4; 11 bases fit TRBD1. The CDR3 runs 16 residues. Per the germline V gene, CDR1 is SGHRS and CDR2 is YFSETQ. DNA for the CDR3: TGCGCCAGCAGCTCCGGGACAGGGGGAACTAATGAAAAACTGCTTTTT. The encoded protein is CASSSGTGGTNEKLLF. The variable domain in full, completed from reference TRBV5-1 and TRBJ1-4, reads KAGVTQTPRYLIKTRGQQVTLSCSPISGHRSVSWYQQTPGQGLQFLFEYFSETQRNKGNFPGRFSGRQFSNSRSEMNVSTLELGDSALYLCASSSGTGGTNEKLLFGSGTQLSVL.

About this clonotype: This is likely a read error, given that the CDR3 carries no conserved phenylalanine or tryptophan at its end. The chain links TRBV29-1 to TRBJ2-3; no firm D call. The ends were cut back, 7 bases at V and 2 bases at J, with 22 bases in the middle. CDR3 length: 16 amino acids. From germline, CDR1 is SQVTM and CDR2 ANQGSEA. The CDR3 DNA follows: TGCAGCGCCAGCACGCTATCGGCTGAATCCACAGATACGCAGTATTAT. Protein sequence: CSASTLSAESTDTQYY.

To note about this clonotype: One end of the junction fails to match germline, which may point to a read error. CDR3 DNA: TGTGCCATCAATGGTGACAGGGCGAACACTGAAGCTTCCTTT. This sequence encodes CAINGDRANTEASF. V and J are TRBV10-3 and TRBJ1-1; 7 bases are shared with TRBD1. The CDR3 has 14 amino acids. The germline V gene encodes CDR1 ENHRY and CDR2 SYGVKD.

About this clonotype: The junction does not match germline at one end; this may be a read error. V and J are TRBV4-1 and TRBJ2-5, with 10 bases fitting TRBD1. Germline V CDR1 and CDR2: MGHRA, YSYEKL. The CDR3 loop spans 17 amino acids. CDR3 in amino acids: CVSSQRNGQGDQETQYF. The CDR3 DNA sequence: TGCGTCAGCAGCCAACGGAACGGACAGGGGGACCAAGAGACCCAGTACTTC.

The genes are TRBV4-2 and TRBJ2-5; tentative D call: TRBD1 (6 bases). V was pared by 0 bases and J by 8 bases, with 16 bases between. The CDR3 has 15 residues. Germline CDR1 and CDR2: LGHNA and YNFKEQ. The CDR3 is CASSQEHGAGDTQYF. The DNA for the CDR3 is TGTGCCAGCAGCCAAGAGCATGGGGCAGGGGATACCCAGTACTTC.

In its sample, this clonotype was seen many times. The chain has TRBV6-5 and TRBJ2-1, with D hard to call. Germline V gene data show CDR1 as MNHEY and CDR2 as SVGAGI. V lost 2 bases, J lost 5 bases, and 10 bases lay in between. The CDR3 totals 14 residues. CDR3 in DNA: TGTGCCAGCAGTTACAAACGGGCGGACAATGAGCAGTTCTTC. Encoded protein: CASSYKRADNEQFF.

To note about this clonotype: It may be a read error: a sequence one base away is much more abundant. The CDR3 nucleotides are TGTGCCAGCAGCGCCCCAATGGGAGGACTAGCGGACTTCGGGAATGAGGAGTTCTTC. Amino acid sequence: CASSAPMGGLADFGNEEFF. The chain has TRBV7-9 and TRBJ2-1; 10 nucleotides match TRBD2. CDR3 size: 19 residues. CDR1 and CDR2 (germline): SEHNR, FQNEAQ (reference sequence).

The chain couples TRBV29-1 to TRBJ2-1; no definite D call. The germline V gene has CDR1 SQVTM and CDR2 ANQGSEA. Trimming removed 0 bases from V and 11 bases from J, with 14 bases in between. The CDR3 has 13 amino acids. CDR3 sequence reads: CSVEESEVDKQFF. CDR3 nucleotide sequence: TGCAGCGTTGAAGAATCAGAGGTTGATAAGCAGTTCTTC.

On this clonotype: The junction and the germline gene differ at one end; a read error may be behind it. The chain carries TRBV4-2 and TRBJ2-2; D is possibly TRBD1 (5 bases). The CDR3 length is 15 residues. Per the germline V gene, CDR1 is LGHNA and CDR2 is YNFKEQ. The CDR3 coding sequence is TGTGCCAACAGCCAAGGTGACAGCCACACTGGGGAGCTGTTTTTT. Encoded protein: CANSQGDSHTGELFF.

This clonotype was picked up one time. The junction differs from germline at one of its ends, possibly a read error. Written as DNA, the CDR3 is TGCACCAGCAGTGACCGACAGGAAACCACAGATACGCAGTATTTT. Protein product: CTSSDRQETTDTQYF. The rearrangement joins TRBV6-1 to TRBJ2-3, with D maybe TRBD1 (6 bases). From germline, CDR1 is MNHNS and CDR2 SASEGT. The CDR3 is 15 amino acids.

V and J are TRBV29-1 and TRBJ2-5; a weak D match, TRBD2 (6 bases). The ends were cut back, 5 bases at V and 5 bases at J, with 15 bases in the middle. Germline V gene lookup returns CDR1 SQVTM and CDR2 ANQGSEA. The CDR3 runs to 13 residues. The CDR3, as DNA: TGCAGCGTTAATGGGAGGACCGCTGAGACCCAGTACTTC. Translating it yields CSVNGRTAETQYF.

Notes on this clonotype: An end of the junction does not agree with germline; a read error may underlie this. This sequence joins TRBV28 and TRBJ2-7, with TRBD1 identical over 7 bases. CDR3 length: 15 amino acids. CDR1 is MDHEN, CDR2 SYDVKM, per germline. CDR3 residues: CPSSPQRGQPYEQYF. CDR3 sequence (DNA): TGTCCCAGCAGTCCACAAAGGGGGCAACCTTACGAGCAGTACTTC.

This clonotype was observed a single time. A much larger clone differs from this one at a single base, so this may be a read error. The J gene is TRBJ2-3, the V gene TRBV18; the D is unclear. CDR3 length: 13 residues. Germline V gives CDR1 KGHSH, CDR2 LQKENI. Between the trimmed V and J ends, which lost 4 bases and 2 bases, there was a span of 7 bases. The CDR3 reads CASSLPTTDTQYF. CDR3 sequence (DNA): TGTGCCAGCTCACTACCAACCACAGATACGCAGTATTTT.

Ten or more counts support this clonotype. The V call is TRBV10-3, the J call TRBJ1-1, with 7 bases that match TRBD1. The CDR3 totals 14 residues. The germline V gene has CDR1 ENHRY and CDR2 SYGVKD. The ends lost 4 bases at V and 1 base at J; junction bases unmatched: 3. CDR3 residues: CAISGDRANTEAFF. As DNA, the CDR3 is TGTGCCATCAGTGGTGACAGGGCGAACACTGAAGCTTTCTTT.

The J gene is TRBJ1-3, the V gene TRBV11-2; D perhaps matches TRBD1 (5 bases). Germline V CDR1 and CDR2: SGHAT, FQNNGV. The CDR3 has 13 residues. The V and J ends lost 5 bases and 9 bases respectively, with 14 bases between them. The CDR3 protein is CASSPQGGGTIYF. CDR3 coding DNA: TGTGCCAGCAGCCCCCAGGGTGGGGGCACCATATATTTT.

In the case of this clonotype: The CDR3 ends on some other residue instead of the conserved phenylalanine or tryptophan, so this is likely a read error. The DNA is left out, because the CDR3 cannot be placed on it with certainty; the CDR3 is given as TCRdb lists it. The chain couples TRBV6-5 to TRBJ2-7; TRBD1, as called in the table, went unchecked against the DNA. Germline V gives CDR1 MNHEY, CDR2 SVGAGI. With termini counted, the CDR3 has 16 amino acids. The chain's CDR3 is CASGKSGTGDSYEHYL.

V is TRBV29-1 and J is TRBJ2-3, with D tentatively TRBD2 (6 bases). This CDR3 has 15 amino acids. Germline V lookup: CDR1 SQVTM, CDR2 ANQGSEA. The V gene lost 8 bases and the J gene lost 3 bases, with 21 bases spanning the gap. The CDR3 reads CSIPGTPSSTDTQYF. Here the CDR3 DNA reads TGCAGCATCCCCGGGACTCCTTCTAGTACAGATACGCAGTATTTT.

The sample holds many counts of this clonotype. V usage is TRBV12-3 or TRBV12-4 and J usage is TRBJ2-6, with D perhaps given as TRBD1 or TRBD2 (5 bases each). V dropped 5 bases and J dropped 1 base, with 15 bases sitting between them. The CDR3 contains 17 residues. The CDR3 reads CASSKGTQLSGANVLTF. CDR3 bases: TGTGCCAGCAGTAAAGGGACCCAGCTTTCTGGGGCCAACGTCCTGACTTTC.

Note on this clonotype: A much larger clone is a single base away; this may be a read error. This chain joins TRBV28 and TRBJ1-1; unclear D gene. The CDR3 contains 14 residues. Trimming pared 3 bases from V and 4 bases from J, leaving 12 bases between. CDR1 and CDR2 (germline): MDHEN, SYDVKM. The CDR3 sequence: CASSLGCGTTEAFF. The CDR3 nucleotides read TGTGCCAGCAGTTTGGGTTGTGGAACCACTGAAGCTTTCTTT.

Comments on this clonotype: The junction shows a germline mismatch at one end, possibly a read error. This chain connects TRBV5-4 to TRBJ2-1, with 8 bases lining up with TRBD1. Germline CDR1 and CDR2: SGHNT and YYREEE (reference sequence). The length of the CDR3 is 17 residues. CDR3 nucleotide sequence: TGTGTCAGCAACCCAGGACAGGGCATCCCATCGAACAATGAGCAGTTCTTC. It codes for CVSNPGQGIPSNNEQFF.

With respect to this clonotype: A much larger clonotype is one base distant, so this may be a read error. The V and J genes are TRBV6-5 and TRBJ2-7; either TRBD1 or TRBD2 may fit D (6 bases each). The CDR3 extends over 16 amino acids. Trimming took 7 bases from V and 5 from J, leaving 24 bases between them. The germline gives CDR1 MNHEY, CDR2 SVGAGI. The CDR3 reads CASTSLGAGGRHEQYF. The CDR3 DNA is TGTGCCAGCACCTCCCTCGGGGCCGGGGGCAGGCACGAGCAGTACTTC.